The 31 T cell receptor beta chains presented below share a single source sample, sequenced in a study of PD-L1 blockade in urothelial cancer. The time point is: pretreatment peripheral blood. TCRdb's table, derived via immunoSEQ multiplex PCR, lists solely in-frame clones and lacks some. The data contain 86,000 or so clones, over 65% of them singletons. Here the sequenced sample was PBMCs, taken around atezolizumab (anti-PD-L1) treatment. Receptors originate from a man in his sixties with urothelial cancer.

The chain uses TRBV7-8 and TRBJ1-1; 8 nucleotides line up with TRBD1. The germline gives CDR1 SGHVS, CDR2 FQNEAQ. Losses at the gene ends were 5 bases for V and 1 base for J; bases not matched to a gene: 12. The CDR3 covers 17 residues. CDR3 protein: CASSGRQGKIKNTEAFF. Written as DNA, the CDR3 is TGTGCCAGCAGCGGCCGACAGGGGAAGATTAAGAACACTGAAGCTTTCTTT.

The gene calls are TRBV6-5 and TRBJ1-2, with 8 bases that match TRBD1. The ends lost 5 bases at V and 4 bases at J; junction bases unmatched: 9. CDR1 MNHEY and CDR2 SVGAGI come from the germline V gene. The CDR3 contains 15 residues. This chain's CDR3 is CASSQDRGSSYGYTF. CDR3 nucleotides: TGTGCCAGCAGTCAAGACAGGGGCTCGTCCTATGGCTACACCTTC.

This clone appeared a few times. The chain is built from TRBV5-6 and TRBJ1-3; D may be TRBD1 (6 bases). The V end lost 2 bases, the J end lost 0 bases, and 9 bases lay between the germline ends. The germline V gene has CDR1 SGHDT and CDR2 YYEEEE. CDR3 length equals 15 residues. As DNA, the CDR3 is TGTGCCAGCAGCTTTGGGGGCTACTCTGGAAACACCATATATTTT. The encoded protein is CASSFGGYSGNTIYF. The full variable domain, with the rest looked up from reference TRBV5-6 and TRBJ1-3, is DAGVTQSPTHLIKTRGQQVTLRCSPKSGHDTVSWYQQALGQGPQFIFQYYEEEERQRGNFPDRFSGHQFPNYSSELNVNALLLGDSALYLCASSFGGYSGNTIYFGEGSWLTVV.

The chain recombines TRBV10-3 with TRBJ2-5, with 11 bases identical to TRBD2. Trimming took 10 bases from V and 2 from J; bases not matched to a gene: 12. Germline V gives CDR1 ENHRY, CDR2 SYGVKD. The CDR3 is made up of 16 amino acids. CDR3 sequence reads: CATQGGLAGGQETQYF. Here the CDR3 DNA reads TGTGCCACCCAAGGAGGTCTAGCGGGAGGTCAAGAGACCCAGTACTTC.

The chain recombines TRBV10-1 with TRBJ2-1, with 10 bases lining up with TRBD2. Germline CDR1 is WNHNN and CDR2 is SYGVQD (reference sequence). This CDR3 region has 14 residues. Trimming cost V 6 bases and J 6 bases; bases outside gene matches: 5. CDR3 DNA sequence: TGCGCCAGCAGCCCAGCGGGAGGGGGCAATGAGCAGTTCTTC. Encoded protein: CASSPAGGGNEQFF.

Written as DNA, the CDR3 is TGTGCCAGCAGTGGCATCCTGAGGGCAAGCTCCTATAATTCACCCCTCCACTTT. Residues: CASSGILRASSYNSPLHF. The gene calls are TRBV6-1 and TRBJ1-6, with D hard to call. The CDR3 runs 18 residues. From germline, CDR1 is MNHNS and CDR2 SASEGT. V lost 4 bases and J lost 0, with 16 bases in between.

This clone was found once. The CDR3 spells CASSPVSGRAYEQYF. For the CDR3, the DNA is TGTGCCAGCAGCCCTGTGAGCGGGAGGGCCTACGAGCAGTACTTC. This chain uses TRBV2 with TRBJ2-7; 10 bases are shared with TRBD2. The CDR3 extends over 15 amino acids. Germline CDR1 is SNHLY and CDR2 is FYNNEI. Trimming cost V 6 bases and J 2 bases; bases outside gene matches: 7.

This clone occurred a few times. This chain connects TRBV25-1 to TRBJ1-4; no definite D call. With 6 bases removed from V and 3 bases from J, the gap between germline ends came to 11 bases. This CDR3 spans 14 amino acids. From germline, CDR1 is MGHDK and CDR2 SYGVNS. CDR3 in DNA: TGTGCCAGCAGAGATAACCGGGCTAATGAAAAACTGTTTTTT. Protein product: CASRDNRANEKLFF. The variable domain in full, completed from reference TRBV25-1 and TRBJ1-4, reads EADIYQTPRYLVIGTGKKITLECSQTMGHDKMYWYQQDPGMELHLIHYSYGVNSTEKGDLSSESTVSRIRTEHFPLTLESARPSHTSQYLCASRDNRANEKLFFGSGTQLSVL.

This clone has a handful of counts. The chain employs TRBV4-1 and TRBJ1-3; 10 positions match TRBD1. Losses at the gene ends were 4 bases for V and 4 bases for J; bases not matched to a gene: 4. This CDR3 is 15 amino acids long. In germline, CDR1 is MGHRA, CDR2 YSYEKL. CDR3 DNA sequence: TGCGCCAGCAGCCCCGACAGGGGGCAAGGAAACACCATATATTTT. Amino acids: CASSPDRGQGNTIYF.

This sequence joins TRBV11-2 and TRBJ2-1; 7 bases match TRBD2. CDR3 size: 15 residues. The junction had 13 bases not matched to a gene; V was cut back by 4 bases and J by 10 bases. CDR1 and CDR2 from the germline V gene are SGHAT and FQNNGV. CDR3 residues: CASSYFAGAMREQFF. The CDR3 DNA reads TGTGCCAGCAGCTATTTCGCGGGAGCCATGAGGGAGCAGTTCTTC.

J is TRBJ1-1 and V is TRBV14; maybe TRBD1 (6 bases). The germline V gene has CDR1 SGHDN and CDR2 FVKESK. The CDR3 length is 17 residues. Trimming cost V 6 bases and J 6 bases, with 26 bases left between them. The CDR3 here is CASRLIGQIGKKPEAFF. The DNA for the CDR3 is TGTGCCAGCAGATTAATAGGACAGATCGGAAAAAAACCTGAAGCTTTCTTT.

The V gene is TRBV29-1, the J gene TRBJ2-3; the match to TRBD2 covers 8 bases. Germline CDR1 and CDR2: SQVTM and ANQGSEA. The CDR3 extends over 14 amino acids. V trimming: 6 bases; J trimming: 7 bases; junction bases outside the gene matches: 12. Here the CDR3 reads CSVELRGGPYTQYF. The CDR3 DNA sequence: TGCAGCGTCGAGTTACGGGGGGGCCCTTATACGCAGTATTTT.

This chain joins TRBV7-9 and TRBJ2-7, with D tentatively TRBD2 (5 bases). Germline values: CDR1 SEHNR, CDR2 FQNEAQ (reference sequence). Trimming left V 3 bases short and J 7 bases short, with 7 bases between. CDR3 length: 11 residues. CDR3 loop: CASSFGEEQYF. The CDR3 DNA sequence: TGTGCCAGCAGCTTCGGGGAGGAGCAGTACTTC.

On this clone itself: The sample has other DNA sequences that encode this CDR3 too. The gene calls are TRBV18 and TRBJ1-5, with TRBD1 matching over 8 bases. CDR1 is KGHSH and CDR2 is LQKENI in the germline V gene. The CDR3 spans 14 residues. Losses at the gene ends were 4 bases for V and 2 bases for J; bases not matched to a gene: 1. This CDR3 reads CASSLGQGNQPQHF. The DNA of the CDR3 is TGTGCCAGCTCACTGGGACAGGGCAATCAGCCCCAGCATTTT. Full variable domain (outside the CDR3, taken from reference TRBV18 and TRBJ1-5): NAGVMQNPRHLVRRRGQEARLRCSPMKGHSHVYWYRQLPEEGLKFMVYLQKENIIDESGMPKERFSAEFPKEGPSILRIQQVVRGDSAAYFCASSLGQGNQPQHFGDGTRLSIL.

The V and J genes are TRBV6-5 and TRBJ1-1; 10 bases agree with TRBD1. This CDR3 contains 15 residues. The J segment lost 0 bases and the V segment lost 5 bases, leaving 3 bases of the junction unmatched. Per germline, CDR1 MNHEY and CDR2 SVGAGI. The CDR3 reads CASSGQGGMNTEAFF. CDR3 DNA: TGTGCCAGCAGTGGACAGGGGGGCATGAACACTGAAGCTTTCTTT.

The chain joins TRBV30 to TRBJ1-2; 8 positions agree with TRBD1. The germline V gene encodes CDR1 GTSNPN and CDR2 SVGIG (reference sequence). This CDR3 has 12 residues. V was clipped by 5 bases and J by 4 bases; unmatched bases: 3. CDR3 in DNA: TGTGCCTGGGATCAGGGGGCCTATGGCTACACCTTC. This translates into CAWDQGAYGYTF.

The CDR3 sequence: CASSFYADNYNEQFF. The CDR3 coding sequence is TGTGCCAGCAGTTTTTACGCGGACAACTACAATGAGCAGTTCTTC. This chain connects TRBV28 to TRBJ2-1; D is perhaps TRBD1 (5 bases). There are 15 residues in the CDR3. V gave up 3 bases and J gave up 3 bases, with 12 bases separating them. CDR1 MDHEN and CDR2 SYDVKM come from the germline V gene.

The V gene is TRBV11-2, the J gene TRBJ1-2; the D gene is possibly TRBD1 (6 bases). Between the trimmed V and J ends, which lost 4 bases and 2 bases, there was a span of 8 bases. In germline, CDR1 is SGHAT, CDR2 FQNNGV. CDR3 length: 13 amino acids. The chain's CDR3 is CASSWQGNYGYTF. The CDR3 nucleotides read TGTGCCAGCAGCTGGCAGGGGAACTATGGCTACACCTTC.

For the CDR3, the DNA is TGTGCCTGGACGGGGAACGGGGAAGAGACCCAGTACTTC. Translation: CAWTGNGEETQYF. This chain connects TRBV30 to TRBJ2-5; tentatively, D is TRBD2 (5 bases). Germline CDR1 reads GTSNPN; CDR2 reads SVGIG (reference sequence). Trimming left V 4 bases short and J 3 bases short, with 12 bases between. This CDR3 has 13 amino acids. The full variable domain, with the rest looked up from reference TRBV30 and TRBJ2-5, is SQTIHQWPATLVQPVGSPLSLECTVEGTSNPNLYWYRQAAGRGLQLLFYSVGIGQISSEVPQNLSASRPQDRQFILSSKKLLLSDSGFYLCAWTGNGEETQYFGPGTRLLVL.

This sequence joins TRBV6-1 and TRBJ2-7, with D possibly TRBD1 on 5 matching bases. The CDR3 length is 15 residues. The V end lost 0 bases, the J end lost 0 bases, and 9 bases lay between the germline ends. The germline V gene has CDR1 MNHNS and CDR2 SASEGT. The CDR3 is CASSEAAGNSYEQYF. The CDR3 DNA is TGTGCCAGCAGTGAAGCGGCAGGGAACTCCTACGAGCAGTACTTC.

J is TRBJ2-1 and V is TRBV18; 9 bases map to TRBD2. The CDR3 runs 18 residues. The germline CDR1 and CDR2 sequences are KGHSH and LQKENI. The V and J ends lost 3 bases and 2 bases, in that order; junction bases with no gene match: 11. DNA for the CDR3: TGTGCCAGCTCACCCCCCCGTTTAGCGGGAGTGACCTACAATGAGCAGTTCTTC. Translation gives CASSPPRLAGVTYNEQFF.

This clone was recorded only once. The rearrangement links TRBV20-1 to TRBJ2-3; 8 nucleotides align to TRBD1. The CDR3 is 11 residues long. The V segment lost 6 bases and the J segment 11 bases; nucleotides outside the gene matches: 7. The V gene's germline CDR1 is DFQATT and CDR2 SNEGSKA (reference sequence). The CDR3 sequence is CSARTGTGQYF. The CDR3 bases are TGCAGTGCCCGGACAGGGACAGGGCAGTATTTT.

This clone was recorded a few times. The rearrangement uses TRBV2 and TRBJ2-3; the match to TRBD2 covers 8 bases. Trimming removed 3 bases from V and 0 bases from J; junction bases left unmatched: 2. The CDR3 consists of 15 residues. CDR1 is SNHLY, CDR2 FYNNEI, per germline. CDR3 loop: CASSDGGGSTDTQYF. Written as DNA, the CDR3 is TGTGCCAGCAGTGACGGGGGGGGGAGCACAGATACGCAGTATTTT.

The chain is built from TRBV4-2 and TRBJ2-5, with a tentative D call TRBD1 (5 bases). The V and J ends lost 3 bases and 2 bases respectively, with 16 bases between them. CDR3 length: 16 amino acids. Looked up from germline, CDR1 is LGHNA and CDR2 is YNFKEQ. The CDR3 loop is CASSQALGATQETQYF. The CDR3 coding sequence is TGTGCCAGCAGCCAGGCCCTTGGGGCGACTCAAGAGACCCAGTACTTC.

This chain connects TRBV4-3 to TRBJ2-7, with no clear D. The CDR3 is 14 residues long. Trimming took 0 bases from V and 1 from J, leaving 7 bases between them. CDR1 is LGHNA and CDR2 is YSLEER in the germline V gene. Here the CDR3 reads CASSQDMTSYEQYF. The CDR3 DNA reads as TGCGCCAGCAGCCAAGATATGACATCCTACGAGCAGTACTTC.

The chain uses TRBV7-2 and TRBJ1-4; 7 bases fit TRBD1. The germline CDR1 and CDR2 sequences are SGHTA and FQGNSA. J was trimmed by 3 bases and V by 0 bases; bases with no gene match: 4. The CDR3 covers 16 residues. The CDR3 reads CASSLAFRGANEKLFF. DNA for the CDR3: TGTGCCAGCAGCTTAGCGTTCAGGGGGGCTAATGAAAAACTGTTTTTT.

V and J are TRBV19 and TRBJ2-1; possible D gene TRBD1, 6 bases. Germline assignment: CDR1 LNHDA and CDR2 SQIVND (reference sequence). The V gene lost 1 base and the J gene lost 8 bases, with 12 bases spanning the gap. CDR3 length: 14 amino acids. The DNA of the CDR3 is TGTGCCAGTAGTATAGGCAGGGGAAGATATGAGCAGTTCTTC. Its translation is CASSIGRGRYEQFF.

The CDR3 spells CASSLGTAGNSPLHF. The CDR3 DNA is TGCGCCAGCAGCTTGGGGACAGCTGGGAATTCACCCCTCCACTTT. The rearrangement uses TRBV5-1 and TRBJ1-6, with D tentatively TRBD1 (6 bases). The CDR3 is made up of 15 amino acids. The germline CDR1 and CDR2 sequences are SGHRS and YFSETQ. V was pared by 0 bases and J by 7 bases, with 11 bases between.

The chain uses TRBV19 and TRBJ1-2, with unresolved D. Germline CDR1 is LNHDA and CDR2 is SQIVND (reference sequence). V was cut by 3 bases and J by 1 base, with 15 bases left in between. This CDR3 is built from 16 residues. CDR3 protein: CASSMGGQFINYGYTF. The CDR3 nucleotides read TGTGCCAGTAGTATGGGTGGGCAGTTCATTAACTATGGCTACACCTTC.

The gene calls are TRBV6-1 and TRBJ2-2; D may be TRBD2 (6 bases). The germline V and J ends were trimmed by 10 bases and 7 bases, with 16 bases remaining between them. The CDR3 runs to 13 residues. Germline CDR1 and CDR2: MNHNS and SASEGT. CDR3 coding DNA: TGTGCCACCCGAGACCCGCGGGACGGGGAGCTGTTTTTT. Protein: CATRDPRDGELFF.

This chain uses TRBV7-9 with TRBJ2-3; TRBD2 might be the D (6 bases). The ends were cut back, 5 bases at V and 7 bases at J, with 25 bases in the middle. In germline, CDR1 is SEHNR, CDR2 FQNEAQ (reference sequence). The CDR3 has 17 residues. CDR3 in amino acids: CASSPTPGTLPSHTQYF. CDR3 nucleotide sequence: TGTGCCAGCAGCCCTACACCAGGGACTTTACCATCACATACGCAGTATTTT.